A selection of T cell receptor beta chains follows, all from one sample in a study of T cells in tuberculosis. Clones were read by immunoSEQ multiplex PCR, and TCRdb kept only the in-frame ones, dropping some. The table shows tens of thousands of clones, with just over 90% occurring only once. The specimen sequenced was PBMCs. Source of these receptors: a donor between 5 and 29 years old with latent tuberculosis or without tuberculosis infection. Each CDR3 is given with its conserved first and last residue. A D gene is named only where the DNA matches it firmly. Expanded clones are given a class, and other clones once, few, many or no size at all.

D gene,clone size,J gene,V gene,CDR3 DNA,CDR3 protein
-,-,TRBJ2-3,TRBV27,TGTGCCAGCAGTTTCGACAGGTTGGACACAGATACGCAGTATTTT,CASSFDRLDTDTQYF
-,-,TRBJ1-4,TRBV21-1,TGTGCCACGTTCCTGGACAGGGTTGAAGGAAAACTGTTTTTT,CATFLDRVEGKLFF
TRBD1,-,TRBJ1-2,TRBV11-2,TGTGCCAGCAGCTCGGGACAGTCCTATGGCTACACCTTC,CASSSGQSYGYTF
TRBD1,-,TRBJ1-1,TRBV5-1,TGCGCCAGCAGGGACAGGACTAACACTGAAGCTTTCTTT,CASRDRTNTEAFF
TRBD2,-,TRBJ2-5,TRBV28,TGTGCCAGCAGTCCGGGACTAGCGGGAGGGATTCGGGAGACCCAGTACTTC,CASSPGLAGGIRETQYF
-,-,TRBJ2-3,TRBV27,TGTGCCAGCAGTTTAATAGGCTTTTCGGACACCCATACGCAGTATTTT,CASSLIGFSDTHTQYF
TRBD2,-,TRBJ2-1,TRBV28,TGTGCGGCCGCCGAGGGGAGCGGGAGCTCCTACAATGAGCAGTTCTTC,CAAAEGSGSSYNEQFF
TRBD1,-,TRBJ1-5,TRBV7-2,TGTGCCATCCAACAGGGGCGCAATCAGCCCCAGCATTTT,CAIQQGRNQPQHF
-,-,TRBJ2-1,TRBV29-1,TGCAGCGTAGCAGGTTCGATTTTCTACAATGAGCAGTTCTTC,CSVAGSIFYNEQFF
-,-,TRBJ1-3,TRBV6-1,TGTGCCAGCAGTGAAGCTGAGAAAAACACCATATATTTT,CASSEAEKNTIYF
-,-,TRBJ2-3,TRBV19,TGTGCCAGTAGTACTTTCCAGGGGACAGATACGCAGTATTTT,CASSTFQGTDTQYF
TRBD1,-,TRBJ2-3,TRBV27,TGTGCCAGCAGTTGGCGTGACAGGGGAACATTAGATACGCAGTATTTT,CASSWRDRGTLDTQYF
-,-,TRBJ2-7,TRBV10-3,TGTGCCATCAGTGAGTTGTTAGCGGACGAGCAGTACTTC,CAISELLADEQYF
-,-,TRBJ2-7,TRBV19,TGTGCCAGTAGTATAGGGTCCCCAGGGCCCTACGAGCAGTACTTC,CASSIGSPGPYEQYF
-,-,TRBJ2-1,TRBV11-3,TGTGCCAGCGGGCGCGGGACTCACAATGAGCAGTTCTTC,CASGRGTHNEQFF
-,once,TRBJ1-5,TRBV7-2,TGTGCCAGCAGCCCCATCGAGGACAGACCTCGGCCCCAGCATTTT,CASSPIEDRPRPQHF
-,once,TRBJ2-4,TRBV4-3,TGCGCCAGCAGCCTCGGACAGACCGTAGCCAAAAACATTCAGTACTTC,CASSLGQTVAKNIQYF